The 31 T cell receptor beta chains below were found in one sample sequenced in a study of CD8+CD57+ T cells in acquired aplastic anemia. It was genomic DNA that served as the template for profiling TCR beta VDJ and CDR3. Using its own MiXCR run on the reads, TCRdb lists one record per CDR3 protein. The sample holds a few hundred thousand distinct CDR3 sequences, 65% to 90% seen once. Patients sequenced had flow cytometry evidence of CD8+CD57+ cell expansion. The sample taken for sequencing was sorted CD4+, CD8+, or CD8+CD57+ T cells (not recorded which) from PBMCs. The receptors were sampled from a human donor with aplastic anemia.

About this clonotype: An end of the junction does not agree with germline; a read error may underlie this. The chain uses TRBV7-8 and TRBJ2-1; D unclear. Germline V CDR1 and CDR2: SGHVS, FQNEAQ. The CDR3 runs to 15 residues. CDR3 region: CASSFARDASTLPFF. In DNA form, the CDR3 reads TGTGCCAGTAGCTTTGCTAGAGACGCGTCAACTCTGCCCTTCTTC.

This clonotype has just a few counts. The CDR3 is CASRKEGNYGYTF. The CDR3 coding sequence is TGTGCCAGCAGGAAGGAGGGGAACTATGGCTACACCTTC. The rearrangement uses TRBV12-3 or TRBV12-4 and TRBJ1-2; TRBD1 is a possible D gene (5 bases). Between the trimmed V and J ends, which lost 6 bases and 2 bases, there was a span of 10 bases. The CDR3 contains 13 residues.

This rearrangement joins TRBV7-3 to TRBJ2-7; D uncertain. The CDR3 has 14 residues. The germline gives CDR1 SGHTA, CDR2 FQGTGA. The CDR3, as DNA: TGTGCCAGCAGCTTTATGGGTAGTCCCTACGCGCAGTACGTC. Translated, it gives CASSFMGSPYAQYV.

A word on this clonotype: The limits of the CDR3 on the DNA are not certain, so only TCRdb's listed CDR3 is given. The V call is TRBV7-9, the J call TRBJ2-3; the table assigns TRBD1, which was not confirmed against the DNA. The V gene's germline CDR1 is SEHNR and CDR2 FQNEAQ (reference sequence). Counting both end residues, the CDR3 totals 14 amino acids. The CDR3: CASSLVAGALFFGF.

This chain uses TRBV10-3 with TRBJ2-1, with 10 bases lining up with TRBD2. The J call could be wrong; TRBJ2-7 is a better fit for the DNA end. This CDR3 comprises 15 residues. Germline V gene data show CDR1 as ENHRY and CDR2 as SYGVKD. The CDR3 is CAISGTSGGSNEQYF. CDR3 bases: TGTGCCATCAGTGGGACTAGCGGAGGGTCCAATGAGCAGTACTTC.

The rearrangement uses TRBV12-3 or TRBV12-4 and TRBJ2-1, with a possible D match to TRBD2 (6 bases). There are 18 residues in the CDR3. The V gene lost 5 bases and the J gene lost 3 bases, with 23 bases spanning the gap. CDR3 in amino acids: CASSTTDPRDSRYNEQFF. CDR3 sequence (DNA): TGTGCCAGCAGTACTACCGACCCCCGGGACTCCCGCTACAATGAGCAGTTCTTC.

Details on this clonotype: Because the CDR3 is missing its conserved closing phenylalanine or tryptophan, this is likely a read error. The limits of the CDR3 on the DNA are not certain, so only TCRdb's listed CDR3 is given. The chain couples TRBV7-3 to TRBJ2-1. Germline V lookup: CDR1 SGHTA, CDR2 FQGTGA. The CDR3 is 11 residues long, counting both termini. This CDR3 reads CASSSSDEQSA.

This chain joins TRBV5-6 and TRBJ2-3; D uncertain. The CDR3 loop spans 13 amino acids. The germline V gene has CDR1 SGHDT and CDR2 YYEEEE. V lost 0 bases, J lost 5 bases, and 7 bases lay in between. The CDR3 reads CASSLGSEDTQYF. CDR3 DNA: TGTGCCAGCAGCTTGGGGAGCGAAGATACGCAGTATTTT.

In its sample, this clonotype was seen once. This rearrangement joins TRBV5-6 to TRBJ2-1; D perhaps matches TRBD2 (6 bases). V dropped 1 base and J dropped 6 bases, with 14 bases sitting between them. This CDR3 is 15 amino acids long. Looked up from germline, CDR1 is SGHDT and CDR2 is YYEEEE. CDR3 loop: CASSLSGDSSNEQFF. The CDR3, as DNA: TGTGCCAGCAGCTTGTCGGGGGATTCTTCCAATGAGCAGTTCTTC. The full variable domain, with the rest looked up from reference TRBV5-6 and TRBJ2-1, is DAGVTQSPTHLIKTRGQQVTLRCSPKSGHDTVSWYQQALGQGPQFIFQYYEEEERQRGNFPDRFSGHQFPNYSSELNVNALLLGDSALYLCASSLSGDSSNEQFFGPGTRLTVL.

V usage is TRBV7-2 and J usage is TRBJ2-6, with 7 bases lining up with TRBD1. Germline trimming cut 3 bases from V and 15 bases from J; bases unmatched to any gene: 17. Germline V gives CDR1 SGHTA, CDR2 FQGNSA. The CDR3 consists of 16 residues. The CDR3 region has the DNA TGTGCCAGCAGCTTTGATCCAGACGGGACAGCCATTTCCCTGACTTTC. Translated: CASSFDPDGTAISLTF.

The chain uses TRBV14 and TRBJ2-3; 8 bases line up with TRBD1. The CDR3 has 15 amino acids. Germline trimming cut 3 bases from V and 2 bases from J; bases unmatched to any gene: 4. Germline values: CDR1 SGHDN, CDR2 FVKESK. CDR3 nucleotides: TGTGCCAGCAGCCAGTACAGGGGGATCACAGATACGCAGTATTTT. Translation: CASSQYRGITDTQYF.

J is TRBJ2-2 and V is TRBV15; D remains ambiguous. The CDR3 is 14 residues long. The V and J ends lost 1 base and 4 bases respectively, with 7 bases between them. CDR1 and CDR2 (germline): LNHNV, YYDKDF (reference sequence). CDR3: CATSRGDTTGELFF. The CDR3 coding sequence is TGTGCCACCAGCAGAGGGGATACCACCGGGGAGCTGTTTTTT. The whole variable domain, filled in from reference TRBV15 and TRBJ2-2, reads DAMVIQNPRYQVTQFGKPVTLSCSQTLNHNVMYWYQQKSSQAPKLLFHYYDKDFNNEADTPDNFQSRRPNTSFCFLDIRSPGLGDTAMYLCATSRGDTTGELFFGEGSRLTVL.

The chain employs TRBV2 and TRBJ2-3; tentative D call: TRBD2 (5 bases). The CDR3 length is 13 residues. The germline V gene has CDR1 SNHLY and CDR2 FYNNEI. The chain's CDR3 is CLSGDGCADTQYF. CDR3 DNA sequence: TGTCTCAGCGGCGACGGCTGCGCAGATACGCAGTATTTT.

The chain couples TRBV19 to TRBJ1-5; D perhaps matches TRBD1 (6 bases). Between the trimmed V and J ends, which lost 5 bases and 1 base, there was a span of 9 bases. The CDR3 totals 14 residues. Germline CDR1 LNHDA, CDR2 SQIVND (reference sequence). CDR3 sequence reads: CASSSTGSNQPQHF. The DNA of the CDR3 is TGTGCCAGTAGTTCAACAGGGAGCAATCAGCCCCAGCATTTT.

The chain has TRBV2 and TRBJ2-2, with D tentatively TRBD2 (5 bases). The CDR3 loop spans 14 amino acids. Looked up from germline, CDR1 is SNHLY and CDR2 is FYNNEI. With 6 bases removed from V and 15 bases from J, the gap between germline ends came to 23 bases. CDR3 residues: CASSLARSPDMLFF. Written as DNA, the CDR3 is TGTGCCAGCAGCTTAGCGAGAAGCCCCGATATGTTGTTTTTT.

For the CDR3, the DNA is TGTGCCAGCAGCTCTAGCGGGAGGACCCGGTACGCGTTTTTT. Its protein product is CASSSSGRTRYAFF. The chain recombines TRBV7-3 with TRBJ2-2; 11 nucleotides match TRBD2. Trimming at V came to 4 bases and at J to 16 bases, leaving 11 bases not matched to a gene. Germline V gene data show CDR1 as SGHTA and CDR2 as FQGTGA. The CDR3 runs 14 residues.

V is TRBV7-6 and J is TRBJ2-3; D is possibly TRBD2 (5 bases). Germline CDR1 SGHVS, CDR2 FNYEAQ. V lost 7 bases and J lost 6, with 17 bases in between. The CDR3 loop spans 14 amino acids. The CDR3 region is CASTQRRAPDTQYF. The CDR3 DNA reads TGTGCCAGCACCCAAAGGCGGGCCCCCGATACGCAGTATTTT.

The chain is built from TRBV2 and TRBJ1-1; D might be TRBD1 (5 bases). The CDR3 length is 13 residues. Trimming stripped 4 bases from V and 4 bases from J, with 10 bases between. Per germline, CDR1 SNHLY and CDR2 FYNNEI. CDR3 in DNA: TGTGCCAGCAGTGGGACACACGGCACTGAAGCTTTCTTT. Translation: CASSGTHGTEAFF.

As to this clonotype: The germline gene is not matched at one end of the junction; a read error may be the cause. V and J are TRBV7-8 and TRBJ2-3, with D tentatively TRBD2 (7 bases). Germline CDR1 is SGHVS and CDR2 is FQNEAQ. The CDR3 runs 14 residues. The DNA for the CDR3 is TGTGCCGGCAGCGGGGAGGGGGGTACCGATACGCAGTATTTT. Encoded protein: CAGSGEGGTDTQYF.

In this sample, this clonotype turned up a few times. The V gene is TRBV7-9, the J gene TRBJ2-7, with D possibly being TRBD1 (5 bases). With 0 bases removed from V and 9 bases from J, the gap between germline ends came to 6 bases. This CDR3 has 11 amino acids. Looked up from germline, CDR1 is SEHNR and CDR2 is FQNEAQ (reference sequence). The CDR3, as DNA: TGTGCCAGCAGCTTAGCACAGGTGCAGTACTTC. Its translation: CASSLAQVQYF. The complete variable domain, with remaining parts taken from reference TRBV7-9 and TRBJ2-7, reads DTGVSQNPRHKITKRGQNVTFRCDPISEHNRLYWYRQTLGQGPEFLTYFQNEAQLEKSRLLSDRFSAERPKGSFSTLEIQRTEQGDSAMYLCASSLAQVQYFGPGTRLTVT.

In this sample, this clonotype turned up once. CDR3: CASSFRQLFDEQYF. In nucleotides, the CDR3 is TGTGCCAGCAGCTTTCGACAGCTCTTCGACGAGCAGTACTTC. This chain uses TRBV7-2 with TRBJ2-7; D possibly corresponds to TRBD1 (5 bases). The CDR3 has 14 amino acids. Trimming left V 3 bases short and J 5 bases short, with 14 bases between. Germline V gene sequence: CDR1 SGHTA, CDR2 FQGNSA.

CDR3 sequence (DNA): TGCAGTGCTAAGATTAGAGGGATCATCTACGAGCAGTTCTTC. Amino acids: CSAKIRGIIYEQFF. This sequence joins TRBV20-1 and TRBJ2-1; a possible D gene is TRBD2 (5 bases). This CDR3 contains 14 residues. The germline gives CDR1 DFQATT, CDR2 SNEGSKA (reference sequence). The germline V and J ends were trimmed by 4 bases and 10 bases, with 20 bases remaining between them.

In DNA, the CDR3 is TGTGCCAGCAGCTTAGAGGGAGGTCCCCATACGCACTCTGAAGCTTTCTTT. Its translation is CASSLEGGPHTHSEAFF. V gene TRBV7-8 combines with J gene TRBJ1-1; no clear D. This CDR3 has 17 amino acids. Trimming cost V 1 base and J 6 bases, with 21 bases left between them. CDR1 is SGHVS and CDR2 is FQNEAQ in the germline V gene.

The chain recombines TRBV20-1 with TRBJ2-7; D perhaps matches TRBD1 (5 bases). The V gene's germline CDR1 is DFQATT and CDR2 SNEGSKA (reference sequence). V was clipped by 0 bases and J by 0 bases, with 15 bases between them. This CDR3 region has 16 residues. This chain's CDR3 is CSARDFGQGNSYEQYF. In DNA, the CDR3 is TGCAGTGCTAGAGATTTCGGCCAGGGAAACTCCTACGAGCAGTACTTC.

In this sample, this clonotype turned up once. Likely a read error: the CDR3 ends without its conserved phenylalanine or tryptophan. Because the CDR3's place on the DNA is in doubt, the DNA is left out and the CDR3 is given as listed by TCRdb. The rearrangement joins TRBV7-9 to TRBJ2-2; the DNA was not used to check the table's D call, TRBD1. The CDR3 comprises 12 residues, both ends counted. Germline V gene sequence: CDR1 SEHNR, CDR2 FQNEAQ (reference sequence). The chain's CDR3 is CASSFLRRGGCD.

The chain recombines TRBV5-4 with TRBJ2-1, with D perhaps matching TRBD1 (6 bases). CDR3 length equals 14 residues. V lost 3 bases and J 3 bases, leaving 10 bases between the germline ends. CDR1 is SGHNT and CDR2 is YYREEE in the germline V gene (reference sequence). The CDR3 spells CASSSRDNYNEQFF. In DNA, the CDR3 is TGTGCCAGCAGCTCACGGGACAACTACAATGAGCAGTTCTTC.

The J gene is TRBJ2-7, the V gene TRBV7-9, with 7 nucleotides matching TRBD1. The CDR3 has 15 amino acids. CDR1 is SEHNR, CDR2 FQNEAQ, per germline (reference sequence). Trimming cost V 6 bases and J 5 bases; bases outside gene matches: 13. The DNA for the CDR3 is TGTGCCAGCAGGGGAACCCGACAGGGACATGACGAGCAGTACTTC. Amino acids: CASRGTRQGHDEQYF.

The V call is TRBV6-1, the J call TRBJ2-3; D remains unclear. V was shortened by 6 bases and J by 0 bases, with 10 bases between the two germline ends. CDR1 is MNHNS, CDR2 SASEGT, per germline. The CDR3 spans 14 residues. The CDR3 is CASSLSSSTDTQYF. CDR3 DNA sequence: TGTGCCAGCAGCCTAAGTTCTAGCACAGATACGCAGTATTTT.

This clonotype was observed once. The rearrangement uses TRBV7-2 and TRBJ2-7; D is possibly TRBD1 or TRBD2 (5 bases each). CDR1 SGHTA and CDR2 FQGNSA come from the germline V gene. The V gene lost 3 bases and the J gene lost 4 bases, with 25 bases spanning the gap. The CDR3 contains 18 residues. The CDR3: CASSFQGDGDAQYYEQYV. The CDR3 nucleotides read TGTGCCAGCAGCTTTCAGGGAGACGGCGATGCGCAGTATTACGAGCAGTACGTC.

This rearrangement joins TRBV7-8 to TRBJ2-7, with 7 bases matching TRBD2. The germline V gene has CDR1 SGHVS and CDR2 FQNEAQ. The CDR3 is 18 residues long. V lost 2 bases to trimming and J lost 1 base; unmatched junction nucleotides: 14. The CDR3, as DNA: TGTGCCAGCAGCTTACCGGGAGGCGCGACAGACCAGTCCTACGAGCAGTACGTC. This gives the protein CASSLPGGATDQSYEQYV.

This chain connects TRBV6-5 to TRBJ1-2, with D uncertain. Germline values: CDR1 MNHEY, CDR2 SVGAGI. The CDR3 runs to 14 residues. Between the trimmed V and J ends, which lost 0 bases and 5 bases, there was a span of 10 bases. The CDR3 is CASSYSNRVYGYTF. The CDR3 DNA reads TGTGCCAGCAGTTACTCGAATCGGGTGTATGGCTACACCTTC.